These 30 T cell receptor beta chains originate from one sample sequenced in a study of blood T cells in healthy people across ages. A sample-barcoded 5' primer and a J-beta primer mix were used in a second PCR of roughly 7 to 11 cycles. TCRdb re-derived calls from the 5' RACE reads in MiXCR, one entry per CDR3 protein. The sample consists of 1.5 million to 2 million distinct CDR3 sequences, about 50% of them appearing once. The sequenced sample consisted of blood. All receptors come from a woman aged 35 to 49 in good health.

The genes are TRBV20-1 and TRBJ1-1; TRBD1 might be the D (5 bases). The V gene's germline CDR1 is DFQATT and CDR2 SNEGSKA (reference sequence). Trimming took off 4 bases at V and 1 base at J, with 10 bases between the two ends. The CDR3 has 13 amino acids. CDR3 sequence reads: CSAKDIQNTEAFF. The CDR3 nucleotides read TGCAGTGCTAAGGACATCCAGAACACTGAAGCTTTCTTT.

The rearrangement links TRBV20-1 to TRBJ2-3; 8 bases are shared with TRBD2. CDR1 and CDR2 (germline): DFQATT, SNEGSKA (reference sequence). This CDR3 comprises 17 residues. V shed 5 bases and J 0 bases; nucleotides not matched to a gene: 13. CDR3 in amino acids: CSAVAGRYTLSTDTQYF. The CDR3 coding sequence is TGCAGTGCTGTAGCGGGGAGATACACCCTTAGCACAGATACGCAGTATTTT.

The chain has TRBV11-1 and TRBJ1-1; D ambiguous. CDR1 and CDR2 (germline): SGHAT, FQDESV (reference sequence). V dropped 7 bases and J dropped 0 bases, with 9 bases sitting between them. The CDR3 totals 13 residues. CDR3 bases: TGTGCCAGCACCTCTCTTATGAACACTGAAGCTTTCTTT. Translation gives CASTSLMNTEAFF. Based on the CDR3 plus reference TRBV11-1 and TRBJ1-1, the full variable domain is EAEVAQSPRYKITEKSQAVAFWCDPISGHATLYWYRQILGQGPELLVQFQDESVVDDSQLPKDRFSAERLKGVDSTLKIQPAELGDSAMYLCASTSLMNTEAFFGQGTRLTVV.

This clonotype appeared a single time. This chain links TRBV7-2 with TRBJ2-3; TRBD1 matches 9 bases. Germline V gene lookup returns CDR1 SGHTA and CDR2 FQGNSA. CDR3 length: 16 residues. The J segment lost 2 bases and the V segment lost 3 bases, leaving 6 bases of the junction unmatched. The CDR3 loop is CASSLTGGTPTDTQYF. CDR3 sequence (DNA): TGTGCCAGCAGCTTGACAGGGGGTACACCCACAGATACGCAGTATTTT.

This chain connects TRBV20-1 to TRBJ1-6; the D is unclear. Germline CDR1 is DFQATT and CDR2 is SNEGSKA (reference sequence). This CDR3 contains 14 residues. V lost 3 bases to trimming and J lost 9 bases, with 15 bases between them. CDR3 DNA sequence: TGCAGTGCTAGCGTGGGCGGCACGGCTTCACCCCTCCACTTT. It yields the protein CSASVGGTASPLHF.

The gene calls are TRBV6-2 or TRBV6-3 and TRBJ2-5, with 8 nucleotides matching TRBD2. TRBJ2-7 explains the end of the DNA better; the J call may be wrong. The length of the CDR3 is 14 residues. From germline, CDR1 is MNHEY and CDR2 SVGEGT. The CDR3 loop reads CASSYSGLGCEQYF. Written as DNA, the CDR3 is TGTGCCAGCAGTTACTCGGGACTAGGCTGCGAGCAGTACTTC.

The chain carries TRBV13 and TRBJ2-7; TRBD2 matches 11 bases. The J segment lost 7 bases and the V segment lost 5 bases, leaving 10 bases of the junction unmatched. CDR1 and CDR2 from the germline V gene are PRHDT and FYEKMQ (reference sequence). This CDR3 comprises 15 residues. CDR3 bases: TGTGCCAGCAGCGCTAGCGGGGGGTCCCTTCTGGAGCAGTACTTC. Translation gives CASSASGGSLLEQYF. Looking up the rest from reference TRBV13 and TRBJ2-7 gives the full variable domain: AAGVIQSPRHLIKEKRETATLKCYPIPRHDTVYWYQQGPGQDPQFLISFYEKMQSDKGSIPDRFSAQQFSDYHSELNMSSLELGDSALYFCASSASGGSLLEQYFGPGTRLTVT.

This clonotype was picked up one time. This chain joins TRBV20-1 and TRBJ1-2, with D maybe TRBD1 (6 bases). V was pared by 3 bases and J by 4 bases, with 18 bases between. The CDR3 loop spans 15 amino acids. Germline assignment: CDR1 DFQATT and CDR2 SNEGSKA (reference sequence). This CDR3 reads CSARPTRQGTYGYTF. CDR3 coding DNA: TGCAGTGCTAGGCCTACACGTCAGGGGACCTATGGCTACACCTTC.

This clonotype was seen only a few times. V gene TRBV7-2 combines with J gene TRBJ1-2; D perhaps matches TRBD1 (5 bases). The ends were cut back, 6 bases at V and 7 bases at J, with 12 bases in the middle. The CDR3 has 12 amino acids. CDR1 and CDR2 (germline): SGHTA, FQGNSA. CDR3 nucleotides: TGTGCCAGCAGTTACCCGGGACGTGGCTACACCTTC. Its translation: CASSYPGRGYTF.

The chain is built from TRBV7-9 and TRBJ1-5, with D possibly matching TRBD1 (5 bases). The V gene lost 5 bases and the J gene lost 2 bases, with 13 bases spanning the gap. The germline gives CDR1 SEHNR, CDR2 FQNEAQ (reference sequence). The CDR3 consists of 15 residues. This CDR3 reads CASSRGPGGNQPQHF. In nucleotides, the CDR3 is TGTGCCAGCAGCCGGGGACCGGGCGGCAATCAGCCCCAGCATTTT.

This clonotype has more than one count but fewer than ten. V gene TRBV20-1 combines with J gene TRBJ2-7; D might be TRBD1 (6 bases). In germline, CDR1 is DFQATT, CDR2 SNEGSKA (reference sequence). The CDR3 has 14 residues. The ends were cut back, 5 bases at V and 2 bases at J, with 16 bases in the middle. The CDR3 protein is CSAFRGTRAYEQYF. Here the CDR3 DNA reads TGCAGTGCTTTCCGAGGGACAAGGGCCTACGAGCAGTACTTC.

V gene TRBV3-1 combines with J gene TRBJ2-7, with 11 bases aligning to TRBD2. The CDR3 spans 16 residues. Germline V lookup: CDR1 LGHDT, CDR2 YNNKEL (reference sequence). Trimming cost V 0 bases and J 0 bases; bases outside gene matches: 1. Written as DNA, the CDR3 is TGTGCCAGCAGCCAAGAAACTAGCGGGAGCTCCTACGAGCAGTACTTC. This translates into CASSQETSGSSYEQYF.

This clonotype was seen a handful of times. The rearrangement joins TRBV12-3 or TRBV12-4 to TRBJ2-7; D is perhaps TRBD1 (6 bases). V gave up 6 bases and J gave up 5 bases, with 14 bases separating them. The CDR3 is 13 amino acids. The CDR3 bases are TGTGCCAGCAGCCCTCGGGACACCCACGAGCAGTACTTC. It translates to CASSPRDTHEQYF.

This rearrangement joins TRBV20-1 to TRBJ2-4; perhaps TRBD1 as D (6 bases). The better agreement between TRBJ2-5 and the DNA end casts doubt on the J call. From germline, CDR1 is DFQATT and CDR2 SNEGSKA (reference sequence). The CDR3 consists of 14 residues. CDR3: CSARLDSRSETQYF. The CDR3 coding sequence is TGCAGTGCTAGGTTGGACAGTCGGTCGGAGACCCAGTACTTC.

This sequence joins TRBV6-5 and TRBJ2-1; 9 nucleotides line up with TRBD1. Looked up from germline, CDR1 is MNHEY and CDR2 is SVGAGI. This CDR3 is built from 14 residues. With 6 bases clipped from V and 12 bases from J, the junction kept 12 bases outside the gene matches. The chain's CDR3 is CASSPGTGFHGQFF. The CDR3 nucleotides are TGTGCCAGCAGCCCCGGGACAGGGTTCCATGGGCAGTTCTTC.

J is TRBJ2-3 and V is TRBV4-3, with a weak D call TRBD2 (6 bases). V shed 1 base and J shed 1 base, with 15 bases lying between them. Looked up from germline, CDR1 is LGHNA and CDR2 is YSLEER. The CDR3 length is 17 residues. In DNA, the CDR3 is TGCGCCAGCAGCCAAGCGGAGATTGGAGGGCGCACAGATACGCAGTATTTT. Translation gives CASSQAEIGGRTDTQYF.

This clonotype was recorded a few times. The chain carries TRBV9 and TRBJ2-6; tentatively, D is TRBD1 (6 bases). Trimming cost V 3 bases and J 1 base, with 11 bases left between them. CDR3 size: 16 residues. The germline V gene has CDR1 SGDLS and CDR2 YYNGEE. For the CDR3, the DNA is TGTGCCAGCAGCGCCTATGACAGGTCTGGGGCCAACGTCCTGACTTTC. Its translation: CASSAYDRSGANVLTF.

This clonotype turned up a few times. The rearrangement joins TRBV7-2 to TRBJ1-5; possible D gene TRBD1, 5 bases. CDR3 length: 15 amino acids. Germline CDR1 is SGHTA and CDR2 is FQGNSA. The germline V and J ends were trimmed by 5 bases and 0 bases, with 11 bases remaining between them. CDR3: CASSPGGFSNQPQHF. CDR3 in DNA: TGTGCCAGCAGCCCTGGGGGGTTTAGCAATCAGCCCCAGCATTTT.

The CDR3 nucleotides read TGCAGCGTCGACGATGGGGACTGGCAGGTAGACCGTGAGACCCAGTACTTC. It translates to CSVDDGDWQVDRETQYF. This sequence joins TRBV29-1 and TRBJ2-5; maybe TRBD2 (6 bases). Looked up from germline, CDR1 is SQVTM and CDR2 is ANQGSEA. This CDR3 region has 17 residues. V was shortened by 6 bases and J by 5 bases, with 28 bases between the two germline ends.

This clonotype was counted only a few times. The V call is TRBV27, the J call TRBJ1-2, with TRBD1 matching over 10 bases. This CDR3 has 14 amino acids. CDR1 MNHEY and CDR2 SMNVEV come from the germline V gene (reference sequence). The junction had 9 bases not matched to a gene; V was cut back by 7 bases and J by 7 bases. The CDR3 DNA follows: TGTGCCAGCAAACCTGACAGGGGGCCAGGTGGCTACACCTTC. Residues: CASKPDRGPGGYTF.

This clonotype has more than one count but fewer than ten. The chain couples TRBV12-3 or TRBV12-4 to TRBJ2-5; 9 nucleotides line up with TRBD1. J gave up 3 bases and V 5 bases, and 7 bases lay outside the gene matches. The CDR3 has 15 residues. DNA of the CDR3: TGTGCCAGCAGTCGAACGGGACAGGGTGAAGAGACCCAGTACTTC. This translates into CASSRTGQGEETQYF.

The chain uses TRBV7-2 and TRBJ1-5; D ambiguous. Deletions cut 1 base from V and 8 bases from J, with 9 bases between. This CDR3 comprises 13 residues. Germline CDR1 is SGHTA and CDR2 is FQGNSA. Here the CDR3 DNA reads TGTGCCAGCAGCTTAGACGGGTTGGAGCCCCAGCATTTT. Translating it yields CASSLDGLEPQHF.

This clonotype has more than one count but fewer than ten. The chain carries TRBV7-9 and TRBJ2-4, with D perhaps TRBD1 or TRBD2 (6 bases each). The CDR3 contains 17 residues. Trimming cost V 5 bases and J 3 bases, with 20 bases left between them. In germline, CDR1 is SEHNR, CDR2 FQNEAQ (reference sequence). The CDR3: CASSPTGGHLLKNIQYF. The DNA for the CDR3 is TGTGCCAGCAGCCCTACCGGGGGACACCTCCTCAAAAACATTCAGTACTTC.

This clonotype was counted between two and nine times. This chain connects TRBV7-9 to TRBJ2-7, with 9 bases identical to TRBD1. Trimming cost V 5 bases and J 7 bases; bases outside gene matches: 12. CDR3 length: 15 amino acids. CDR1 and CDR2 from the germline V gene are SEHNR and FQNEAQ (reference sequence). Written as DNA, the CDR3 is TGTGCCAGCAGCCCATCGACAGGGGGGTCCGAAGAGCAGTACTTC. It encodes CASSPSTGGSEEQYF.

J is TRBJ1-6 and V is TRBV6-6; D not certain. V lost 6 bases and J 0 bases, leaving 15 bases between the germline ends. This CDR3 region has 17 residues. Germline CDR1 reads MNHNY; CDR2 reads SVGAGI (reference sequence). The CDR3 protein is CASSLIGRASYNSPLHF. The CDR3 region has the DNA TGTGCCAGCAGCCTCATTGGTAGGGCCTCCTATAATTCACCCCTCCACTTT.

The table lists this clonotype with a count of one. V is TRBV7-2 and J is TRBJ1-2; D uncertain. CDR1 is SGHTA and CDR2 is FQGNSA in the germline V gene. The CDR3 has 13 residues. The germline V and J ends were trimmed by 1 base and 2 bases, with 5 bases remaining between them. CDR3 coding DNA: TGTGCCAGCAGCTTAGAGTGGAACTATGGCTACACCTTC. Protein: CASSLEWNYGYTF.

V is TRBV4-3 and J is TRBJ1-1, with D unclear. The germline V gene encodes CDR1 LGHNA and CDR2 YSLEER. The CDR3 consists of 16 residues. V dropped 1 base and J dropped 3 bases, with 15 bases sitting between them. Here the CDR3 DNA reads TGCGCCAGCAGCCAAGGGCCCGAGGGCGAGGACACTGAAGCTTTCTTT. Translated, it gives CASSQGPEGEDTEAFF.

The V and J genes are TRBV28 and TRBJ1-2; no clear D. CDR1 and CDR2 (germline): MDHEN, SYDVKM. The V gene lost 5 bases and the J gene lost 4 bases, with 11 bases spanning the gap. The CDR3 loop spans 13 amino acids. CDR3 region: CASSNTDIYGYTF. DNA of the CDR3: TGTGCCAGCAGTAACACCGACATCTATGGCTACACCTTC.

The sample holds a few counts of this clonotype. This sequence joins TRBV12-3 or TRBV12-4 and TRBJ2-3, with 7 bases identical to TRBD1. The CDR3 sequence is 16 residues long. Unmatched junction bases numbered 6, after V lost 0 bases and J lost 3 bases. The CDR3 DNA reads TGTGCCAGCAGTTTAGCACAGGGGCGAGGGACAGATACGCAGTATTTT. This encodes CASSLAQGRGTDTQYF.

The genes are TRBV28 and TRBJ2-4; 7 bases match TRBD1. Trimming at V came to 1 base and at J to 13 bases, leaving 7 bases not matched to a gene. The CDR3 has 13 amino acids. Per germline, CDR1 MDHEN and CDR2 SYDVKM. The CDR3 DNA sequence: TGTGCCAGCAGTTTATCGACAGGGTTGGAGCAGTACTTC. Translating it yields CASSLSTGLEQYF.